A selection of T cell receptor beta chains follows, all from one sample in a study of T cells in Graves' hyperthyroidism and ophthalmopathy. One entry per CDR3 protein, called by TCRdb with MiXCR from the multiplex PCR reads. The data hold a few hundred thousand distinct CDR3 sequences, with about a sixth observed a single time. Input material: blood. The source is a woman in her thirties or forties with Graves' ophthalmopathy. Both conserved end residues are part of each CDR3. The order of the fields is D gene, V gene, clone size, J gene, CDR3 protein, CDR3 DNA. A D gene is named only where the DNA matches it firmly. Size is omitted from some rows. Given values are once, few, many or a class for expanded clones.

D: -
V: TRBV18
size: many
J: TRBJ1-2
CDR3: CASSPGTPVATF
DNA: TGTGCCAGCTCACCAGGGACACCCGTGGCCACCTTC

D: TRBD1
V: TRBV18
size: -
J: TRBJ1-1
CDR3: CASSPPRTGVDTEAFF
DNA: TGTGCCAGCTCACCACCGAGGACAGGGGTCGACACTGAAGCTTTCTTT

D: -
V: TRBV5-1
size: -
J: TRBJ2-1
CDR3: CASSLGPQGSGDNEQFF
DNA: TGCGCCAGCAGCTTAGGACCCCAGGGGAGCGGGGACAATGAGCAGTTCTTC

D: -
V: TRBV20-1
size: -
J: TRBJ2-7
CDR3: CSARPRDLRDEQYF
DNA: TGCAGTGCTAGACCCCGGGATCTGCGAGACGAGCAGTACTTC

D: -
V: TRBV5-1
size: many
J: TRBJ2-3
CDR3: CASSLGGNRADTQYF
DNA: TGCGCCAGCAGCTTGGGGGGTAACAGGGCCGATACGCAGTATTTT

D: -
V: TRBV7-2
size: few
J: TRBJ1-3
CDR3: CASSPHKQSGNTIYF
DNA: TGTGCCAGCAGCCCCCACAAGCAATCTGGAAACACCATATATTTT

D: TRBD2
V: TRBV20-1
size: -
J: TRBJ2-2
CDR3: CSVRGGSEAGELFF
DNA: TGCAGTGTCAGAGGCGGGAGCGAGGCCGGGGAGCTGTTTTTT

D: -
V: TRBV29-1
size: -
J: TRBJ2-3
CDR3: CSIKGTLADTQYF
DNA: TGCAGCATTAAGGGAACACTCGCAGATACGCAGTATTTT

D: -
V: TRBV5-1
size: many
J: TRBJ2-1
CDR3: CASSLYRDGDNEQFF
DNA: TGCGCCAGCAGCTTGTACAGGGATGGAGACAATGAGCAGTTCTTC

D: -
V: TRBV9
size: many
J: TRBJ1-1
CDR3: CASSYRGAADTEAFF
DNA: TGTGCCAGCAGCTATCGTGGCGCTGCGGACACTGAAGCTTTCTTT

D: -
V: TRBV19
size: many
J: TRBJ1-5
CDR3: CASSMGTVSNQPQHF
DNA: TGTGCCAGTAGTATGGGGACGGTTAGCAATCAGCCCCAGCATTTT

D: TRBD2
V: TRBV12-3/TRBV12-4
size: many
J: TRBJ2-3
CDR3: CASSPLAGGLTDTQYF
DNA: TGTGCCAGCAGTCCCCTGGCGGGAGGGCTTACAGATACGCAGTATTTT

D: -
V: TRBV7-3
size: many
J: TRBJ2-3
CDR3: CASSLKSGGPDTQYF
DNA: TGTGCCAGCAGCTTAAAATCCGGGGGTCCAGATACGCAGTATTTT

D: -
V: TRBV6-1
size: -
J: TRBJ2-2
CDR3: CAGRTGAGPGELFF
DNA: TGTGCCGGAAGGACGGGGGCAGGTCCCGGGGAGCTGTTTTTT

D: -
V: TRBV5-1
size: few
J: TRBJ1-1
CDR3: CASSLARVRNTEAFF
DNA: TGCGCCAGCAGCTTGGCCCGGGTAAGGAACACTGAAGCTTTCTTT

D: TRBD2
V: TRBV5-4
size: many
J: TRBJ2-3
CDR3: CASSTGLAGGYVNTQYF
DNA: TGTGCCAGCAGCACAGGACTAGCGGGAGGGTACGTGAATACGCAGTATTTT

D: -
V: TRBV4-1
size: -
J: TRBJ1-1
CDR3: CASSQDKVVNTEAFF
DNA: TGCGCCAGCAGCCAAGATAAGGTAGTGAACACTGAAGCTTTCTTT

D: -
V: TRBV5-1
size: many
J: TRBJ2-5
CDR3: CASSLVGQRYQETQYF
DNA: TGCGCCAGCAGCTTGGTAGGACAGAGGTACCAAGAGACCCAGTACTTC

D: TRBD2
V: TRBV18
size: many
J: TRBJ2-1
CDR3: CASSPLRGGTYNEQFF
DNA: TGTGCCAGCTCACCGTTGCGGGGGGGGACCTACAATGAGCAGTTCTTC

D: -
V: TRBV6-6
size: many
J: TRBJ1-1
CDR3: CASSYGRWGPPAFF
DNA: TGTGCCAGCAGTTACGGGCGGTGGGGGCCTCCAGCTTTCTTT

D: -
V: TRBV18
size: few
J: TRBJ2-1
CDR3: CASSQLGPVGSYNEQFF
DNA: TGTGCCAGCTCACAATTGGGACCCGTTGGATCCTACAATGAGCAGTTCTTC

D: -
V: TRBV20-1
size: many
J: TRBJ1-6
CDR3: CSARDEKGYSPLHF
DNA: TGCAGTGCTAGAGATGAGAAAGGATATTCACCCCTCCACTTT

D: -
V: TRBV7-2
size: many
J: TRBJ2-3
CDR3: CASSYRASRGGFTDTQYF
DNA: TGTGCCAGCAGCTATCGCGCGAGTAGGGGGGGGTTCACAGATACGCAGTATTTT

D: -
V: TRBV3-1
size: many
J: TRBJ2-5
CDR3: CASSQVRETQYF
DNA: TGTGCCAGCAGCCAAGTGAGGGAGACCCAGTACTTC

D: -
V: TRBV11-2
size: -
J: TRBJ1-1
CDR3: CASSNRRTGTTEAFF
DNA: TGTGCCAGTAGTAACCGACGGACCGGGACGACTGAAGCTTTCTTT

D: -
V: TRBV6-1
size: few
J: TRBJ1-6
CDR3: CASSRSVYNSPLHF
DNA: TGTGCCAGCAGTCGGAGCGTCTATAATTCACCCCTCCACTTT

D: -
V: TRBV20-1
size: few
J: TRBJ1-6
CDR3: CSARTDRESPLHF
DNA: TGCAGTGCTAGAACGGACCGCGAATCACCCCTCCACTTT

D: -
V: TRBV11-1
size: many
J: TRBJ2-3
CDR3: CASSPRTPTDTQYF
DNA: TGTGCCAGCTCCCCCCGTACCCCCACAGATACGCAGTATTTT

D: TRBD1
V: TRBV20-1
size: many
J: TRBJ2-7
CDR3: CSARETGRQGPTYEQYF
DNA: TGCAGTGCTAGAGAGACGGGACGACAGGGGCCCACCTACGAGCAGTACTTC

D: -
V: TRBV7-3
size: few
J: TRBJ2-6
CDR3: CASRAETPGLHPGANVLTF
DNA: TGTGCCAGCAGGGCCGAGACCCCGGGACTCCATCCTGGGGCCAACGTCCTGACTTTC

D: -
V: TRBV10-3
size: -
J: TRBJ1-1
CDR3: CAISRGGGTRNTEAFF
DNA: TGTGCCATCAGTCGCGGAGGGGGGACCAGGAACACTGAAGCTTTCTTT

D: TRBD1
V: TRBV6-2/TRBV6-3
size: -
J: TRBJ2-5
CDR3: CASSVQTGSQETQYF
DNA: TGTGCCAGCAGCGTTCAGACAGGGTCCCAAGAGACCCAGTACTTC

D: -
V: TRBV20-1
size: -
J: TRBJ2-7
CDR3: CSARGGPGYEQYF
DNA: TGCAGTGCTAGGGGGGGGCCAGGGTACGAGCAGTACTTC